The text below deals with one TCR beta chain. As yet, its antigen is unknown. This sample stems from a study of cytomegalovirus exposure and HLA in healthy donors. The study's findings and limits: Immune exposure information comprised only CMV serostatus. A missense DCLRE1C variant was associated with V- and J-gene trimming of TCR beta chains in a later analysis, and an independent cohort replicated the association.

CDR3 length: 16 amino acids. Germline V gene sequence: CDR1 SEHNR, CDR2 FQNEAQ (reference sequence). Trimming pared 5 bases from V and 6 bases from J, leaving 23 bases between. The PCR contained 60 Vbeta and 13 Jbeta primers. Method: immunoSEQ multiplex PCR; TCRdb's copy keeps in-frame clones and lacks some. The table counts roughly 220,000 clones; roughly 1.1% lies in the top ten. The sample comprised PBMCs. The TCR sequence derives from a girl aged 2 to 9 in good health and CMV-seropositive. This chain links TRBV7-9 with TRBJ2-7, with D maybe TRBD2 (5 bases). CDR3 sequence reads: CASSENGVPLYGEQYF. Written as DNA, the CDR3 is TGTGCCAGCAGCGAAAACGGGGTCCCCCTCTACGGCGAGCAGTACTTC.